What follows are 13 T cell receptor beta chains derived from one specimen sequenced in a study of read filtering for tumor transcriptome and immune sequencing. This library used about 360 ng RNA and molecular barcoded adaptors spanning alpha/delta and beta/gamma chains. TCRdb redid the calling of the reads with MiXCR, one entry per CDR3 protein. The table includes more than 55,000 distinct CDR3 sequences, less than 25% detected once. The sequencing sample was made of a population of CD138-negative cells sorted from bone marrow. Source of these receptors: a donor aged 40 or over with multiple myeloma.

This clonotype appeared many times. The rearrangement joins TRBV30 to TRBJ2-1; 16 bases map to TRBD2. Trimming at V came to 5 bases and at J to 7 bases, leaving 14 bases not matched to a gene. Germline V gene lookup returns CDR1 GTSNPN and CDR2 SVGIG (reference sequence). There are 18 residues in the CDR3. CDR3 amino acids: CAWAKGGTSGRALNEQFF. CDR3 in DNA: TGTGCCTGGGCCAAGGGAGGGACTAGCGGGAGGGCCTTGAATGAGCAGTTCTTC.

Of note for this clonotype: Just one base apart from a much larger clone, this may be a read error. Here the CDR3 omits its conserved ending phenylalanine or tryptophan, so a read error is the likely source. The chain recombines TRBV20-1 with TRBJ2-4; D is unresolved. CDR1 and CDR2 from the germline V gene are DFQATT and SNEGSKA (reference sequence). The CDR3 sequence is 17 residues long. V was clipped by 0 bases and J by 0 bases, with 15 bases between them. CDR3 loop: CSARDLTASLAKNIQYS. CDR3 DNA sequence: TGCAGTGCTAGAGACCTGACTGCCTCCCTAGCCAAAAACATTCAGTACTCC.

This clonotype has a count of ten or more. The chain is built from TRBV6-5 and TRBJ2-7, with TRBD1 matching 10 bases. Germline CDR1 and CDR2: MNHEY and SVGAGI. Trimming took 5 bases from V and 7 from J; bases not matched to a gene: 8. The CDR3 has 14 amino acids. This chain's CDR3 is CASSDRDRGREQYF. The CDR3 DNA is TGTGCCAGCAGTGACCGGGACAGGGGTAGGGAGCAGTACTTC.

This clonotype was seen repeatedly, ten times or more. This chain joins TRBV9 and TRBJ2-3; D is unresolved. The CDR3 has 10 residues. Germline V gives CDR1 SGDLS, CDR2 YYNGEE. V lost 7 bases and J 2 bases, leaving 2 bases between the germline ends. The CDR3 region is CASFTDTQYF. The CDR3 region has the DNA TGTGCCAGCTTCACAGATACGCAGTATTTT.

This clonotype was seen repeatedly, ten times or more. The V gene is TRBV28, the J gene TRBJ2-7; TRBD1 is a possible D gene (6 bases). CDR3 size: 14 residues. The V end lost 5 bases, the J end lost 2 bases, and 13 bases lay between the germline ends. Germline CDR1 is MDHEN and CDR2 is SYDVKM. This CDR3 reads CASSRRDIPYEQYF. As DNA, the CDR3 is TGTGCCAGCAGTCGTCGGGACATACCCTACGAGCAGTACTTC.

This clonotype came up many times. CDR3 protein: CASSWAPNSPLHF. DNA for the CDR3: TGTGCCAGCAGTTGGGCCCCCAATTCACCCCTCCACTTT. The rearrangement uses TRBV27 and TRBJ1-6; no clear D. V was clipped by 4 bases and J by 7 bases, with 8 bases between them. There are 13 residues in the CDR3. The V gene's germline CDR1 is MNHEY and CDR2 SMNVEV (reference sequence).

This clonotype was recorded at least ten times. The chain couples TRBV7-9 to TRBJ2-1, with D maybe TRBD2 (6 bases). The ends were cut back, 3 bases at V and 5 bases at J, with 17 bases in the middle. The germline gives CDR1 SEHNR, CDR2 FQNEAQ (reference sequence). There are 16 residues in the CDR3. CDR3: CASSLPEGTDNNEQFF. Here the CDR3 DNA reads TGTGCCAGCAGCTTGCCCGAAGGGACTGACAACAATGAGCAGTTCTTC.

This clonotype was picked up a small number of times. CDR3 protein: CASSISSDGADTQYF. In nucleotides, the CDR3 is TGCGCCAGCAGTATTAGCAGTGATGGTGCAGATACGCAGTATTTT. The chain uses TRBV4-1 and TRBJ2-3, with D unresolved. The CDR3 runs to 15 residues. Germline lookup yields CDR1 MGHRA and CDR2 YSYEKL. Trimming took 6 bases from V and 4 from J, leaving 17 bases between them.

CDR3 sequence: CASSSTQDRVVEKLFF. The CDR3 DNA reads TGTGCCAGCAGCTCAACTCAGGACAGGGTGGTGGAAAAACTGTTTTTT. V is TRBV7-9 and J is TRBJ1-4, with 8 bases matching TRBD1. V lost 4 bases and J lost 8; bases outside the gene matches: 12. The CDR3 totals 16 residues. Germline V lookup: CDR1 SEHNR, CDR2 FQNEAQ (reference sequence).

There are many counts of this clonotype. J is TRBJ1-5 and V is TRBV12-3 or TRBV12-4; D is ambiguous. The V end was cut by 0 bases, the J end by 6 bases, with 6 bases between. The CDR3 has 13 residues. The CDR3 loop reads CASSLASGQPQHF. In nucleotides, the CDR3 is TGTGCCAGCAGTTTAGCCTCGGGTCAGCCCCAGCATTTT.

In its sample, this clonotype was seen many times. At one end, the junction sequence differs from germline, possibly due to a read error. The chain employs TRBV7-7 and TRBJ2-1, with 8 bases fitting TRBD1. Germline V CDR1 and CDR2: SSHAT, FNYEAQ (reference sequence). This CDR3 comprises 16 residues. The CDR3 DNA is TGTGCTAGCAGCCCAGGGGGCTCGATGGTTGGCGATGAGCAGTTCTTC. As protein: CASSPGGSMVGDEQFF.

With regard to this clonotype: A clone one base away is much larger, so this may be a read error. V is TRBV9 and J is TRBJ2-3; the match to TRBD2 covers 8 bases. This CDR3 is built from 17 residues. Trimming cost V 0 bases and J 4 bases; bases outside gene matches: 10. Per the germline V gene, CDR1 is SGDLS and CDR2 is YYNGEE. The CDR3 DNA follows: TGTGCCAGCAGCGTAGAAGCAGCGGGGGACCGCCCAGATACGCAGTATTTT. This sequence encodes CASSVEAAGDRPDTQYF.

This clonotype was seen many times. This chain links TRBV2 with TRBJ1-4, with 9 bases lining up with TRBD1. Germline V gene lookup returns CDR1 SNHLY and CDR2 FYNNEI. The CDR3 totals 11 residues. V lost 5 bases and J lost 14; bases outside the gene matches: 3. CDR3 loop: CASSTGGSLFF. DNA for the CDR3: TGTGCCAGCAGTACAGGGGGCAGTCTGTTTTTT.